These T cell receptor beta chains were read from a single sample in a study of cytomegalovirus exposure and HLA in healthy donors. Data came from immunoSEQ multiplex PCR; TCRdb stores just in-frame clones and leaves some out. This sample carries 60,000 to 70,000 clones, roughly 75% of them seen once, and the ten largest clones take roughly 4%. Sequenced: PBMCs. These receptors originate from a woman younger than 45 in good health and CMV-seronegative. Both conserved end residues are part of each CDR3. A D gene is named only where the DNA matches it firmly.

CDR3aa: CASRPQSNQPQHF
d_gene: NA
v_gene: TRBV28
j_gene: TRBJ1-5

CDR3aa: CASIDRVSPTNQPQHF
d_gene: TRBD1
v_gene: TRBV7-9
j_gene: TRBJ1-5

CDR3aa: CASMVSGQGGYGYTF
d_gene: TRBD1
v_gene: TRBV6-5
j_gene: TRBJ1-2

CDR3aa: CASSELAGGTGELFF
d_gene: TRBD2
v_gene: TRBV6-1
j_gene: TRBJ2-2

CDR3aa: CASSGLAGNEQFF
d_gene: TRBD2
v_gene: TRBV27
j_gene: TRBJ2-1

CDR3aa: CASSVSPGQPNEKLFF
d_gene: NA
v_gene: TRBV9
j_gene: TRBJ1-4

CDR3aa: CASSLGEVEGTQYF
d_gene: NA
v_gene: TRBV7-2
j_gene: TRBJ2-5

CDR3aa: CASSTGTNEKLFF
d_gene: NA
v_gene: TRBV10-1
j_gene: TRBJ1-4

CDR3aa: CASSFPDSYEQYF
d_gene: NA
v_gene: TRBV5-4
j_gene: TRBJ2-7

CDR3aa: CASSLGTQTYEQYF
d_gene: NA
v_gene: TRBV13
j_gene: TRBJ2-7

CDR3aa: CSVEGNQGETQYF
d_gene: NA
v_gene: TRBV29-1
j_gene: TRBJ2-5

CDR3aa: CAWATIFDNEQFF
d_gene: NA
v_gene: TRBV30
j_gene: TRBJ2-1

CDR3aa: CAWSVRDRTGELFF
d_gene: NA
v_gene: TRBV30
j_gene: TRBJ2-2

CDR3aa: CASRDRGQNTIYF
d_gene: TRBD1
v_gene: TRBV28
j_gene: TRBJ1-3

CDR3aa: CASSFTGFNEQYF
d_gene: NA
v_gene: TRBV7-8
j_gene: TRBJ2-7

CDR3aa: CASSPPEQNYGYTF
d_gene: NA
v_gene: TRBV11-2
j_gene: TRBJ1-2

CDR3aa: CSVVVPGGWTSGTGELFF
d_gene: TRBD2
v_gene: TRBV29-1
j_gene: TRBJ2-2

CDR3aa: CASSEGTGGFNEQYF
d_gene: TRBD1
v_gene: TRBV10-2
j_gene: TRBJ2-7

CDR3aa: CASSELGTGVEKLFF
d_gene: TRBD1
v_gene: TRBV25-1
j_gene: TRBJ1-4

CDR3aa: CASSRNRAMTEAFF
d_gene: NA
v_gene: TRBV6-5
j_gene: TRBJ1-1

CDR3aa: CASRRGGTEAFF
d_gene: NA
v_gene: TRBV27
j_gene: TRBJ1-1

CDR3aa: CASSLGQAAYEQYF
d_gene: TRBD1
v_gene: TRBV6-5
j_gene: TRBJ2-7

CDR3aa: CASSIAGDQPQHF
d_gene: NA
v_gene: TRBV19
j_gene: TRBJ1-5

CDR3aa: CASSDVSPLHF
d_gene: NA
v_gene: TRBV6-1
j_gene: TRBJ1-6

CDR3aa: CASSLGWGRMGPLFF
d_gene: NA
v_gene: TRBV27
j_gene: TRBJ1-4

CDR3aa: CASSPLLQPQHF
d_gene: NA
v_gene: TRBV19
j_gene: TRBJ1-5

CDR3aa: CASNPGGAHQPQHF
d_gene: NA
v_gene: TRBV28
j_gene: TRBJ1-5

CDR3aa: CSGGEAPGGYTF
d_gene: NA
v_gene: TRBV29-1
j_gene: TRBJ1-2

CDR3aa: CASSLVTQETQYF
d_gene: NA
v_gene: TRBV27
j_gene: TRBJ2-5

CDR3aa: CSVVQGARGYTF
d_gene: TRBD1
v_gene: TRBV29-1
j_gene: TRBJ1-2

CDR3aa: CASGLGGGAEAFF
d_gene: NA
v_gene: TRBV12-5
j_gene: TRBJ1-1

CDR3aa: CASRHGEGANYGYTF
d_gene: NA
v_gene: TRBV4-1
j_gene: TRBJ1-2

CDR3aa: CASSLSRELYF
d_gene: NA
v_gene: TRBV13
j_gene: TRBJ2-7

CDR3aa: CASRPGTGRFSPLHF
d_gene: TRBD1
v_gene: TRBV6-6
j_gene: TRBJ1-6

CDR3aa: CASSASGDTIYF
d_gene: NA
v_gene: TRBV9
j_gene: TRBJ1-3

CDR3aa: CASSLEGPGSYEQYF
d_gene: NA
v_gene: TRBV7-6
j_gene: TRBJ2-7

CDR3aa: CASSQGEGGFYEQYF
d_gene: TRBD2
v_gene: TRBV4-2
j_gene: TRBJ2-7

CDR3aa: CASSYSLTAYYEQYF
d_gene: NA
v_gene: TRBV6-5
j_gene: TRBJ2-7

CDR3aa: CASSHRGQGFVEETQYF
d_gene: TRBD1
v_gene: TRBV14
j_gene: TRBJ2-5